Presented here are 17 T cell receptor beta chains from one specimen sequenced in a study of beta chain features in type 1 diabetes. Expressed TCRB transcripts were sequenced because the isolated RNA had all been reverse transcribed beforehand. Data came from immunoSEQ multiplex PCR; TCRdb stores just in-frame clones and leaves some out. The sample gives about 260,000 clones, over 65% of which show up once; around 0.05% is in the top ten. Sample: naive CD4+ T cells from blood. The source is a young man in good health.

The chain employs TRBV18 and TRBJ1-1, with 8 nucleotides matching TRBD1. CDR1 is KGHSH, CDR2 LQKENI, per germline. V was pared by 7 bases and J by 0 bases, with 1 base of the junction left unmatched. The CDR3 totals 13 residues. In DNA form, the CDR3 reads TGTGCCAGCTTACAGGGGGTGAACACTGAAGCTTTCTTT. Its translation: CASLQGVNTEAFF.

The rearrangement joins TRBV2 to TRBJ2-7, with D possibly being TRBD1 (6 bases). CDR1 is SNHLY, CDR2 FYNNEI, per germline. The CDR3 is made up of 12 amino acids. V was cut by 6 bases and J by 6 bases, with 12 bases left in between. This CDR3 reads CASREQGGEQYF. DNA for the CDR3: TGTGCCAGCAGAGAACAGGGCGGCGAGCAGTACTTC.

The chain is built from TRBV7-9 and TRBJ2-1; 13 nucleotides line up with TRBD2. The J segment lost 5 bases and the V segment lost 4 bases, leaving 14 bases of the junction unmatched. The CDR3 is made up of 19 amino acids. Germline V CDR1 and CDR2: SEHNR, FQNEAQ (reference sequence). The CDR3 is CASSSGSPGTSGTNNEQFF. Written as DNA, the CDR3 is TGTGCCAGCAGCTCCGGTTCGCCCGGGACTAGCGGGACAAACAATGAGCAGTTCTTC.

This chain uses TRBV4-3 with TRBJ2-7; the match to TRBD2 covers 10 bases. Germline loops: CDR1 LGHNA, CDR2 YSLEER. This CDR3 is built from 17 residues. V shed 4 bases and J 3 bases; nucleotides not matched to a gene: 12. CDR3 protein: CASSRGLMASGSYEQYF. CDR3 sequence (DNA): TGCGCCAGCAGCCGGGGTTTAATGGCTAGCGGGAGCTACGAGCAGTACTTC.

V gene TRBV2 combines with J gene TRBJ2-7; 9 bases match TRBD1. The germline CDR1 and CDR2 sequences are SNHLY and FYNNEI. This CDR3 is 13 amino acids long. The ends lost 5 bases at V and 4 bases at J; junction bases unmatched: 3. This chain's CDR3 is CASSPGTGYEQYF. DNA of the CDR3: TGTGCCAGCAGTCCCGGGACAGGGTACGAGCAGTACTTC.

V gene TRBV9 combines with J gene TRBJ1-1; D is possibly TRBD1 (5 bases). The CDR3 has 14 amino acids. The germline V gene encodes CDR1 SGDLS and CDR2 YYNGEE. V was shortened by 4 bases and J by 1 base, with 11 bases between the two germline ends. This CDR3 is CASSTRDGNTEAFF. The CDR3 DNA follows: TGTGCCAGCAGCACCAGGGACGGGAACACTGAAGCTTTCTTT.

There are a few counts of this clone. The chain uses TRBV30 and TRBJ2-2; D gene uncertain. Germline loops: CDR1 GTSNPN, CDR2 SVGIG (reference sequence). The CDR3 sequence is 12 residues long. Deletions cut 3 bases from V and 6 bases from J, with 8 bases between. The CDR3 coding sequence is TGTGCCTGGAGATGGGTCGCCGGGGAGCTGTTTTTT. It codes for CAWRWVAGELFF. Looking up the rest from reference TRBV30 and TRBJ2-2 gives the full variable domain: SQTIHQWPATLVQPVGSPLSLECTVEGTSNPNLYWYRQAAGRGLQLLFYSVGIGQISSEVPQNLSASRPQDRQFILSSKKLLLSDSGFYLCAWRWVAGELFFGEGSRLTVL.

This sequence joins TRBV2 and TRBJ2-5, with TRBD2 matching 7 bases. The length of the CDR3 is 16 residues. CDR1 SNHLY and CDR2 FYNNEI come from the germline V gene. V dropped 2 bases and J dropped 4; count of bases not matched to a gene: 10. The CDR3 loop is CASSEYEGGPGETQYF. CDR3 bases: TGTGCCAGCAGTGAATATGAGGGAGGGCCAGGAGAGACCCAGTACTTC.

Here the CDR3 DNA reads TGTGCCAAATCAAGGGCTAAATCGTACAATGAGCAGTTCTTC. As protein: CAKSRAKSYNEQFF. J is TRBJ2-1 and V is TRBV25-1, with D uncertain. Trimming pared 10 bases from V and 4 bases from J, leaving 17 bases between. The CDR3 has 14 amino acids. Germline-derived CDR1 and CDR2 are MGHDK and SYGVNS.

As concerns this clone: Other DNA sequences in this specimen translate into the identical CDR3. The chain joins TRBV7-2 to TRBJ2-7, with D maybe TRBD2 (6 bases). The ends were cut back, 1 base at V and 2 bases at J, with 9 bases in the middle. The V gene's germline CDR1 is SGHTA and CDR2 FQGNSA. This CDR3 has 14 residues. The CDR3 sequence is CASSLEAGPYEQYF. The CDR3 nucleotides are TGTGCCAGCAGCTTAGAAGCGGGCCCCTACGAGCAGTACTTC.

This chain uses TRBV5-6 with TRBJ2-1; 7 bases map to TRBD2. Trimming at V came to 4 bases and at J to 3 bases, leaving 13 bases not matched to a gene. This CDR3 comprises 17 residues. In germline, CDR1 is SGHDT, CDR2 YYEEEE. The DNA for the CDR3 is TGTGCCAGCAGCCAAGTGGTCCAGCGGGGAAACTACAATGAGCAGTTCTTC. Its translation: CASSQVVQRGNYNEQFF. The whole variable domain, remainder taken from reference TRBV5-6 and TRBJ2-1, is DAGVTQSPTHLIKTRGQQVTLRCSPKSGHDTVSWYQQALGQGPQFIFQYYEEEERQRGNFPDRFSGHQFPNYSSELNVNALLLGDSALYLCASSQVVQRGNYNEQFFGPGTRLTVL.

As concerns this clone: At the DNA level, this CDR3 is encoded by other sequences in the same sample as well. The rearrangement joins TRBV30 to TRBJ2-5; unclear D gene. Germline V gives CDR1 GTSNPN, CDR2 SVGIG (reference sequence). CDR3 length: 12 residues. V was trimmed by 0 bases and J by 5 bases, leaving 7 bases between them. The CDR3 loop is CAWSVLRETQYF. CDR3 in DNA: TGTGCCTGGAGTGTGCTCCGTGAGACCCAGTACTTC.

CDR3 sequence reads: CSASGRLGGELFF. The CDR3 region has the DNA TGCAGCGCTAGCGGGAGGTTAGGCGGGGAGCTGTTTTTT. V gene TRBV29-1 combines with J gene TRBJ2-2, with 11 bases identical to TRBD2. Trimming at V came to 7 bases and at J to 7 bases, leaving 5 bases not matched to a gene. Germline V gives CDR1 SQVTM, CDR2 ANQGSEA. The CDR3 covers 13 residues.

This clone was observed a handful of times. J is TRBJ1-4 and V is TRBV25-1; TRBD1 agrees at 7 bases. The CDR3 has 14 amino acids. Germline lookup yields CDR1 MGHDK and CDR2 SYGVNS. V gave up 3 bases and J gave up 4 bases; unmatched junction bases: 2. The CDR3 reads CASSDDRDNEKLFF. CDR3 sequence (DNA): TGTGCCAGCAGTGACGACAGGGATAATGAAAAACTGTTTTTT.

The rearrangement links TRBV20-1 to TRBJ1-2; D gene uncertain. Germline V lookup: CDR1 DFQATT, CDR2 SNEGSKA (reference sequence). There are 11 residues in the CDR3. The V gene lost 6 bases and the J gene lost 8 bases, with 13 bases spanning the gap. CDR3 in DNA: TGCAGTGCCCCGGAGGCCGGGGGCTACACCTTC. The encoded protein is CSAPEAGGYTF.

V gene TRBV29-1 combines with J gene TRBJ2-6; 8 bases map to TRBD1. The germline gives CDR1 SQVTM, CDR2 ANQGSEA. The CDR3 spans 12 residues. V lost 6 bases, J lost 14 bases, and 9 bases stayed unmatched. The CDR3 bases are TGCAGCGTAGGGACAGGTGCTAGGATCCTGACTTTC. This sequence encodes CSVGTGARILTF.

CDR3 loop: CASSQVVTSYEQYF. The CDR3 nucleotides read TGCGCCAGCAGCCAAGTTGTGACCTCCTACGAGCAGTACTTC. This chain joins TRBV4-1 and TRBJ2-7; D unresolved. The CDR3 sequence is 14 residues long. Germline assignment: CDR1 MGHRA and CDR2 YSYEKL. Trimming took 1 base from V and 0 from J, leaving 7 bases between them.